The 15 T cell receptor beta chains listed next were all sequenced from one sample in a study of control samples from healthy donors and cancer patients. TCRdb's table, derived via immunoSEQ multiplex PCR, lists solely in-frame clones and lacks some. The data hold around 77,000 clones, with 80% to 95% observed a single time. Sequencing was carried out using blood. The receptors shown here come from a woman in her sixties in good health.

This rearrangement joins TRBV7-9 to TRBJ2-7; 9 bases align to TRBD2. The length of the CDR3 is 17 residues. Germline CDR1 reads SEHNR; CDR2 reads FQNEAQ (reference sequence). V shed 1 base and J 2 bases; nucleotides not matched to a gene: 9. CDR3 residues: CASSLELASGIPYEQYF. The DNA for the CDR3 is TGTGCCAGCAGCTTAGAATTGGCTAGCGGGATTCCCTACGAGCAGTACTTC.

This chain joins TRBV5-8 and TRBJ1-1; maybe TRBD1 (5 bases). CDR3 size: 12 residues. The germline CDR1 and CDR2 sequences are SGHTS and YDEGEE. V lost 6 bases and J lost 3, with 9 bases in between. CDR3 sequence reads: CASTRVYTEAFF. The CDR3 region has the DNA TGTGCCAGCACCAGGGTGTACACTGAAGCTTTCTTT.

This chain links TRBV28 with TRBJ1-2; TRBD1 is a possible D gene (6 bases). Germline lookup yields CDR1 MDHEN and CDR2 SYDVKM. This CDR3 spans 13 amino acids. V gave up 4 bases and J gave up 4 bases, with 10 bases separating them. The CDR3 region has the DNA TGTGCCAGCAGTTACGGACAGAGCTATGGCTACACCTTC. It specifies CASSYGQSYGYTF.

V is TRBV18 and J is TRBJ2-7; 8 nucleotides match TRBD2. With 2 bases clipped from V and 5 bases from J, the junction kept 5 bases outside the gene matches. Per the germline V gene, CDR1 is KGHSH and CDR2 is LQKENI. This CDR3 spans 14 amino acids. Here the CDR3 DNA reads TGTGCCAGCTCACCAAAGCGGGAGCTCAACGAGCAGTACTTC. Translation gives CASSPKRELNEQYF.

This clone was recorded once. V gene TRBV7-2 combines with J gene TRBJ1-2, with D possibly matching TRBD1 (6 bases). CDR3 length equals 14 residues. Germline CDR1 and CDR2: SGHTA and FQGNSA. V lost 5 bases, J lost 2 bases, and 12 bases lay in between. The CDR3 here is CASSPATGNYGYTF. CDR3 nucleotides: TGTGCCAGCAGCCCGGCGACAGGAAACTATGGCTACACCTTC.

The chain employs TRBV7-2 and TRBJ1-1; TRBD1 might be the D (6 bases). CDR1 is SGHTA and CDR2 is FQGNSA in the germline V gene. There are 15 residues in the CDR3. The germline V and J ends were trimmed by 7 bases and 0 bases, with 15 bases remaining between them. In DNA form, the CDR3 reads TGTGCCAGCACTACCCAGGGGAGCATGAACACTGAAGCTTTCTTT. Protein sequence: CASTTQGSMNTEAFF.

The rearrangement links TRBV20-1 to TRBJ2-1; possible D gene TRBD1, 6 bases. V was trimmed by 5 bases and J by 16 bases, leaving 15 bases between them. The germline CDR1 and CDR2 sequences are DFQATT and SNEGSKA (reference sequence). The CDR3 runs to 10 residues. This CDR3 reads CSASGTLEFF. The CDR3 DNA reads TGCAGTGCTTCCGGGACATTGGAATTCTTC.

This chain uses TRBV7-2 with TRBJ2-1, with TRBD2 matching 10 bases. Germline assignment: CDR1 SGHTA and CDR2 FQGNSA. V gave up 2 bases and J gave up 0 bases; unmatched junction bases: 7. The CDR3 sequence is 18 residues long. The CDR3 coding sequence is TGTGCCAGCAGCTTAAGGTCTAGCGGGAGACACTCCTACAATGAGCAGTTCTTC. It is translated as CASSLRSSGRHSYNEQFF.

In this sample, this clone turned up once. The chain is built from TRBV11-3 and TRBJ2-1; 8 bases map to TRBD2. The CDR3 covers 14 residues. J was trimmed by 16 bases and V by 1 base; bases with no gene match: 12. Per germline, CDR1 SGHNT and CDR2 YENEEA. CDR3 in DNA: TGTGCCAGCAGCTTAGTATTTTCGCAGCGGGAGAAATTCTTC. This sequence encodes CASSLVFSQREKFF.

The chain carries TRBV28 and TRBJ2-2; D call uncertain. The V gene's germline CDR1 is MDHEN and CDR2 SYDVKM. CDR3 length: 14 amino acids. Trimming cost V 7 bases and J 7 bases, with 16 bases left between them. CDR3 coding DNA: TGTGCCAGCAAGCTTCTCCGGAGTGTCGGGGAGCTGTTTTTT. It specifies CASKLLRSVGELFF. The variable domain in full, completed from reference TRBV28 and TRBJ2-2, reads DVKVTQSSRYLVKRTGEKVFLECVQDMDHENMFWYRQDPGLGLRLIYFSYDVKMKEKGDIPEGYSVSREKKERFSLILESASTNQTSMYLCASKLLRSVGELFFGEGSRLTVL.

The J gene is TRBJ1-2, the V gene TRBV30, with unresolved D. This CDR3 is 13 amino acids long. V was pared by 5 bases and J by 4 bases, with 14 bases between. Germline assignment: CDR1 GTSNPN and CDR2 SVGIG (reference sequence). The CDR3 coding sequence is TGTGCCTGGGGCCCTCGGATATCCTATGGCTACACCTTC. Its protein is CAWGPRISYGYTF. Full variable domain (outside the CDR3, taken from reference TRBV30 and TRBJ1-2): SQTIHQWPATLVQPVGSPLSLECTVEGTSNPNLYWYRQAAGRGLQLLFYSVGIGQISSEVPQNLSASRPQDRQFILSSKKLLLSDSGFYLCAWGPRISYGYTFGSGTRLTVV.

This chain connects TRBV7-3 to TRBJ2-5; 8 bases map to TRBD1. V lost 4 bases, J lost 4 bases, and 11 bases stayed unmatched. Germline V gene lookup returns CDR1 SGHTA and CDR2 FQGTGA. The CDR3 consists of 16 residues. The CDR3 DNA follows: TGTGCCAGCAGCTCCTCCCGGGACAGGAGGGGAGAGACCCAGTACTTC. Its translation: CASSSSRDRRGETQYF. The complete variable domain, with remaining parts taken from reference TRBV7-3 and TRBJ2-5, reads GAGVSQTPSNKVTEKGKYVELRCDPISGHTALYWYRQSLGQGPEFLIYFQGTGAADDSGLPNDRFFAVRPEGSVSTLKIQRTERGDSAVYLCASSSSRDRRGETQYFGPGTRLLVL.

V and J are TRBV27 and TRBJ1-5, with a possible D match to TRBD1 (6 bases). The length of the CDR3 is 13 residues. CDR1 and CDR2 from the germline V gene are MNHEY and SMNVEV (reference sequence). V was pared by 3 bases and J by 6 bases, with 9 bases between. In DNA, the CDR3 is TGTGCCAGCAGTTTCACAGGGTTTCAGCCCCAGCATTTT. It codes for CASSFTGFQPQHF.

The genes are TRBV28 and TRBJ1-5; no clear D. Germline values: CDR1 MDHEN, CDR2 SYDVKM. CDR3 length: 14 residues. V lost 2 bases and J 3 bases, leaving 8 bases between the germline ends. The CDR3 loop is CASSLGRVNQPQHF. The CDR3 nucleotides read TGTGCCAGCAGTTTAGGCCGGGTCAATCAGCCCCAGCATTTT. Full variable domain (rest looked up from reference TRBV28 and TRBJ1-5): DVKVTQSSRYLVKRTGEKVFLECVQDMDHENMFWYRQDPGLGLRLIYFSYDVKMKEKGDIPEGYSVSREKKERFSLILESASTNQTSMYLCASSLGRVNQPQHFGDGTRLSIL.

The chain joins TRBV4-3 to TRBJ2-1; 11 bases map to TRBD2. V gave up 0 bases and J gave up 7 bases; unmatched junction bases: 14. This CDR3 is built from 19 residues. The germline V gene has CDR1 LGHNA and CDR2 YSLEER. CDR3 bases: TGCGCCAGCAGCCAAGAGCTGCCTAGCGGGAGGCCCTTGCGGAATGAGCAGTTCTTC. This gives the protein CASSQELPSGRPLRNEQFF.